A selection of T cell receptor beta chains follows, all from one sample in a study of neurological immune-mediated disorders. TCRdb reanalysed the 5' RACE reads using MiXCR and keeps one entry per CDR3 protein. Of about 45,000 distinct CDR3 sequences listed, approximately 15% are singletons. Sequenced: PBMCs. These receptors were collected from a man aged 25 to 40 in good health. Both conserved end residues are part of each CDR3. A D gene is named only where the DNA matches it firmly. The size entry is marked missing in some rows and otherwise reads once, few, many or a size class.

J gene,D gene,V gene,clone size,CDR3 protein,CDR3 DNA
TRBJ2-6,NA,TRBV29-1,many,CSALPMGVGANVLTF,TGCAGCGCGCTCCCAATGGGGGTAGGGGCCAACGTCCTGACTTTC
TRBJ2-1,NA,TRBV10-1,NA,CASSESEGPWAQKSYNEQFF,TGCGCCAGCAGTGAGTCGGAGGGCCCATGGGCGCAAAAGTCCTACAATGAGCAGTTCTTC
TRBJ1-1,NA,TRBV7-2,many,CASSEGGNTEAFF,TGTGCCAGCAGCGAGGGGGGGAACACTGAAGCTTTCTTT
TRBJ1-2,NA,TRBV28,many,CASSLGTAIYGYTF,TGTGCCAGCAGTTTAGGGACGGCTATTTATGGCTACACCTTC
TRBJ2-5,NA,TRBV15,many,CATSRHNEGQETQYF,TGTGCCACCAGCAGGCATAACGAAGGCCAAGAGACCCAGTACTTC
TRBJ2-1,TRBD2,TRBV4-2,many,CASSHVTSGSYNEQFF,TGTGCCAGCAGCCACGTGACTAGCGGCTCCTACAATGAGCAGTTCTTC
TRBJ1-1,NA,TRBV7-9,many,CASSTSEAVLISHF,TGTGCCAGCAGCACAAGTGAGGCAGTTCTTATTAGCCACTTT
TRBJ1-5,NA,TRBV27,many,CASSSGLPGGPQHF,TGTGCCAGCAGCTCGGGACTGCCGGGGGGGCCCCAGCATTTT
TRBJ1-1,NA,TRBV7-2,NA,CASSFYICSALYRGSEAFF,NA
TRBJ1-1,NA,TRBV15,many,CATSRVIMNTEAFF,TGTGCCACCAGCAGAGTAATAATGAACACTGAAGCTTTCTTT
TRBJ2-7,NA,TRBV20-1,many,CSAAPDFSTPYEQYF,TGCAGTGCCGCCCCGGACTTTTCAACGCCCTACGAGCAGTACTTC
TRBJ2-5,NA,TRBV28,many,CASSLRGETQYF,TGTGCCAGCAGTTTAAGGGGAGAGACCCAGTACTTC
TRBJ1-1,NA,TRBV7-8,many,CASSLGSGTLEAFF,TGTGCCAGCAGCTTAGGGTCGGGCACACTTGAAGCTTTCTTT
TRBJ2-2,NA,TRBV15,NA,CATLTGKGTGELFF,TGTGCCACCCTTACAGGGAAGGGCACCGGGGAGCTGTTTTTT
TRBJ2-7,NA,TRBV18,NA,CASSPGLSADSYEQYF,TGTGCCAGCTCCCCGGGCTTGTCGGCGGACTCCTACGAGCAGTACTTC
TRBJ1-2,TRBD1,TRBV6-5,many,CASSYSGTGAYGYTF,TGTGCCAGCAGTTACTCCGGCACAGGGGCGTATGGCTACACCTTC
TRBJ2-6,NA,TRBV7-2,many,CAASSGANVLTF,TGTGCGGCGTCCTCGGGGGCCAACGTCCTGACTTTC
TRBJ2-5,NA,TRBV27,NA,CASSLGYQETQYF,TGTGCCAGCAGTTTAGGATACCAAGAGACCCAGTACTTC
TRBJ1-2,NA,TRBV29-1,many,CSVEDLDGYTF,TGCAGCGTTGAAGATCTGGATGGCTACACCTTC
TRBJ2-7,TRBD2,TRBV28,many,CASGTGTTSYEQYF,TGTGCCAGCGGGACCGGGACTACCTCCTACGAGCAGTACTTC
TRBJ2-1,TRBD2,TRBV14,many,CASSQGLAGGRGEQFF,TGTGCCAGCAGCCAGGGACTAGCGGGAGGGCGTGGTGAGCAGTTCTTC
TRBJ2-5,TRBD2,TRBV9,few,CASSVEPREGTQYF,TGTGCCAGCAGCGTAGAACCCAGGGAGGGGACCCAGTACTTC
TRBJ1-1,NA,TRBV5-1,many,CASSWGGATEAFF,TGCGCCAGCAGCTGGGGTGGTGCCACTGAAGCTTTCTTT
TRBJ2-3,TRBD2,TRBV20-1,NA,CSPYSGRVADTQYF,TGCAGTCCCTACAGCGGGAGGGTGGCAGATACGCAGTATTTT
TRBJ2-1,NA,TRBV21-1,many,CASTLPSGSYNEQFF,TGTGCCAGCACGCTGCCTAGCGGGAGTTACAATGAGCAGTTCTTC
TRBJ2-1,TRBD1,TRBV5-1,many,CASSLKQGKNEQFF,TGCGCCAGCAGCTTGAAACAGGGGAAGAATGAGCAGTTCTTC
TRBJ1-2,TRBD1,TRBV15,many,CATSRDRTGAYGYTF,TGTGCCACCAGCAGAGATCGAACAGGGGCCTATGGCTACACCTTC
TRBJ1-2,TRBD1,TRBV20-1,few,CSAFDREGRGYTF,TGCAGTGCTTTCGACAGGGAGGGTCGTGGCTACACCTTC
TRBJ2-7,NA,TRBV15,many,CATSRAVGSPYEQYF,TGTGCCACCAGCAGAGCGGTAGGTTCCCCCTACGAGCAGTACTTC
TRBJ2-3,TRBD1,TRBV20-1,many,CSARAADRGDTQYF,TGCAGTGCTAGAGCTGCGGACAGGGGGGATACGCAGTATTTT
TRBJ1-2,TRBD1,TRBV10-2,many,CASSHRTGHGYTF,TGCGCCAGCAGCCATCGGACAGGTCATGGCTACACCTTC
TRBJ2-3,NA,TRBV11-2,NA,CASIPGAGFTDTQYF,TGTGCCAGCATCCCGGGCGCGGGCTTCACAGATACGCAGTATTTT
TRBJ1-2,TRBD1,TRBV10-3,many,CAISEGSGTGAGYTF,TGTGCCATCAGTGAGGGGTCCGGGACAGGGGCTGGCTACACCTTC
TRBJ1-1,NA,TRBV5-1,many,CASRQVGNTEAFF,TGCGCCAGCAGACAGGTTGGGAACACTGAAGCTTTCTTT
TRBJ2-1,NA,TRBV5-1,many,CASSINPNEQFF,TGCGCCAGCAGCATAAACCCCAACGAGCAGTTCTTC
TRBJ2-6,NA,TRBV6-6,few,CASSPRGQGTSGANVLTF,TGTGCCAGCAGTCCACGGGGGCAGGGTACCTCTGGGGCCAACGTCCTGACTTTC
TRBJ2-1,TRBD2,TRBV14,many,CASSPKPGLASNEQFF,TGTGCCAGCAGTCCGAAACCGGGACTAGCGTCGAATGAGCAGTTCTTC
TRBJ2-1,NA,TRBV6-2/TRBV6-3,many,CASSYSPGSSYNEQFF,TGTGCCAGCAGTTACTCGCCGGGAAGCTCCTACAATGAGCAGTTCTTC
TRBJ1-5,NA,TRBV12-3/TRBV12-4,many,CASSRKVGGNQPQHF,TGTGCCAGCAGTCGCAAGGTCGGTGGCAATCAGCCCCAGCATTTT
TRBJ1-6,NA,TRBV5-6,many,CASSPLRDLGSPLHF,TGTGCCAGCAGCCCGCTCAGGGACCTAGGCTCACCCCTCCACTTT